This T cell receptor beta chain was profiled in a study of glioma-infiltrating T cells after dendritic cell vaccination. Study-level points and caveats: Complete blood and tumor specimen sets were limited to few patients. Survival was not directly related to TCR clonality in these patients.

To note about this clone: Its antigen remains unknown.

The V gene lost 6 bases and the J gene lost 4 bases, with 15 bases spanning the gap. The V gene's germline CDR1 is MDHEN and CDR2 SYDVKM. The CDR3 consists of 14 residues. This table comes from immunoSEQ multiplex PCR, and its TCRdb copy is limited to in-frame clones, with some not included. This table holds under 100,000 clones, 70% to 90% found once. The specimen was blood, collected before dendritic cell vaccination. This sequence was found in a human donor with glioblastoma. The rearrangement uses TRBV28 and TRBJ2-5; D gene uncertain. CDR3 nucleotide sequence: TGTGCCAGCAGCCCCGGAGCCTTGAGAGAGACCCAGTACTTC. This codes for CASSPGALRETQYF. The full variable domain, rest sourced from reference TRBV28 and TRBJ2-5, is DVKVTQSSRYLVKRTGEKVFLECVQDMDHENMFWYRQDPGLGLRLIYFSYDVKMKEKGDIPEGYSVSREKKERFSLILESASTNQTSMYLCASSPGALRETQYFGPGTRLLVL.